This TCR beta chain was profiled in a study of blood T cell repertoires in COVID-19 (dated by TCRdb to 2018 to 2020). As for the study more broadly: Samples from collaborators originated in the United States, Italy and Spain and spanned both the acute and convalescent phases of COVID-19. The material from the prospective study consisted of cDNA or gDNA derived from T cells, B-cell-depleted T cells, or PBMCs. Subjects who had been exposed to COVID-19, were actively infected with it, or had recovered from it provided the deeply sampled blood TCRbeta repertoires that made up the dataset. The repertoires were released in a freely available public database intended as a resource for research on the immune response to SARS-CoV-2. The samples were drawn from two sources: the first 160 participants of the ongoing ImmuneRACE study, and 1,000 to 1,500 subjects contributed by 6 global collaborators. The sample metadata nearly always contained a de-identified subject ID, COVID-19 status, age in years and sex. Where available, HLA class I and class II types were obtained from metadata supplied by the sample provider rather than from assay-based typing. Broad study findings and their caveats: The amount of clinical and demographic metadata varied by source and participant and was provided uncurated.

Notes on this clone: Its antigen is unknown. Base quality data are lacking; no much larger clone is found one base away.

Whole blood was collected in K2EDTA tubes by collaborating institutions according to the institutions' own protocols. For TCRbeta analysis, collaborators shipped samples in one of three forms: frozen whole blood, isolated PBMCs, or DNA extracted from either of those sample types. TCRbeta CDR3 regions were amplified from genomic DNA by means of the immunoSEQ Assay, a bias-controlled multiplex PCR. Per the source publication's procedure: Nucleated cell counts per sample were estimated from amplification of reference gene primers within the assay. To quantify the absolute abundance of each unique TCRbeta CDR3 rearrangement, sequence reads were collapsed and filtered. Productive Simpson clonality was computed per sample as the square root of Simpson's diversity index over productive rearrangements. Not all clones reach the TCRdb copy of this immuneACCESS table, which keeps in-frame sequences only. Checked studies attribute under half of the gap to unresolved V genes and leave the rest unexplained. The V and J calls and clone size come from that table; D and trimming were worked out from the DNA. The sample data list more than 85,000 clones, and around 87% of these were observed just once. The top ten constitute around 2.9% of the sample.

The receptor was derived from a man aged 45 to 65 with active or convalescent COVID-19. Sequencing was performed on peripheral blood.

The DNA sequence is TGCACCAGCAGCCCACCCCGCGGACTAGTCTCGTACAATGAGCAGTTCTTC. This gives the protein CTSSPPRGLVSYNEQFF. The chain employs TRBV1 and TRBJ2-1; the D call of TRBD2 is as the table states it, not checked on the DNA. TRBV1 is a recognized pseudogene. The CDR3 numbers 17 residues from cysteine through phenylalanine. Left in the record is the CDR3 DNA by itself, 51 bases read in frame from the first base.